The table lists the clone carrying this T cell receptor (beta chain) with a few counts. Original processing notes: Estimation of nucleated cell counts was performed using reference gene primer amplification. The assay was immunoSEQ multiplex PCR, and TCRdb's table has in-frame clones only and misses some. D and trimming come from the DNA, and the V and J calls and clone size come from that table. Of 100,000 to 150,000 clones listed, about four fifths were seen once; the top ten hold 1.4%. These data come from a study of blood T cell repertoires in COVID-19. Study summary: Italy, Spain and the United States were the sources of the convalescent and acute COVID-19 samples. The analysed material was cDNA or gDNA that came from T cells, B-cell-depleted T cells, or PBMCs.

The CDR3 is made up of 13 amino acids. The germline CDR1 and CDR2 sequences are SGHNT and YENEEA. With 5 bases removed from V and 2 bases from J, the gap between germline ends came to 6 bases. The TCR sequence derives from a man aged 60 to 75 with acute or convalescent COVID-19. The rearrangement links TRBV11-3 to TRBJ2-2; unclear D gene. The sample consisted of peripheral blood. CDR3 sequence reads: CASSLFNTGELFF. The CDR3 DNA reads as TGTGCCAGCAGCCTCTTCAACACCGGGGAGCTGTTTTTT.